A selection of T cell receptor beta chains follows, all from one sample in a study of T-cell reconstitution after alpha-beta-depleted transplantation in children. MiXCR, applied by TCRdb to the PCR reads, yields one record per CDR3 protein. The sample includes approximately 650,000 distinct CDR3 sequences, roughly 13% of them seen just once. The sample consisted of PBMCs, taken before TCRalphabeta/CD19-depleted stem cell transplant. The receptors come from a girl aged 2-15 years with congenital amegakaryocytic thrombocytopenia, due to receive a stem cell transplant. The CDR3 runs from the conserved cysteine through the conserved F or W. Each record gives: D gene, J gene, V gene, clone size, CDR3 protein, CDR3 DNA. The D gene is left open where the match is weak. For some rows the clone size is stated as once, few or many, or as a class when expanded; others skip it.

TRBD2,TRBJ2-1,TRBV5-6,many,CASSSSLAGVDNEQFF,TGTGCCAGCAGCTCCTCACTAGCGGGCGTTGACAATGAGCAGTTCTTC
-,TRBJ1-1,TRBV11-2,-,CASSSTYRGAGTEAFF,TGTGCCAGCAGCTCGACGTATAGGGGGGCCGGGACTGAAGCTTTCTTT
TRBD1,TRBJ2-1,TRBV7-9,few,CASREVTGPLYNEQFF,TGTGCCAGCAGGGAAGTGACAGGGCCCCTCTACAATGAGCAGTTCTTC
TRBD2,TRBJ2-5,TRBV20-1,many,CSAGLAFRETQYF,TGCAGTGCTGGACTAGCTTTCCGGGAGACCCAGTACTTC
TRBD2,TRBJ2-7,TRBV5-1,many,CASSLDLAGAYEQYF,TGCGCCAGCAGCTTGGACCTAGCGGGCGCCTACGAGCAGTACTTC
TRBD1,TRBJ2-5,TRBV5-4,many,CASGRDRVGETQYF,TGTGCCAGCGGCCGGGACAGGGTCGGAGAGACCCAGTACTTC
-,TRBJ1-1,TRBV5-1,-,CASSGGPEAFF,TGCGCCAGCAGCGGGGGACCAGAAGCTTTCTTT
TRBD1,TRBJ2-2,TRBV20-1,many,CSASDRAANTGELFF,TGCAGTGCGTCCGACAGGGCCGCGAACACCGGGGAGCTGTTTTTT
TRBD1,TRBJ1-1,TRBV12-3/TRBV12-4,-,CASSPGQGSQMNTEAFF,TGTGCCAGCAGTCCCGGACAGGGGTCCCAAATGAACACTGAAGCTTTCTTT
-,TRBJ2-1,TRBV18,many,CASSGTEIYNEQFF,TGTGCCAGCTCAGGGACTGAGATCTACAATGAGCAGTTCTTC
-,TRBJ2-2,TRBV20-1,many,CSARDRGDTGELFF,TGCAGTGCTAGGGATAGGGGGGACACCGGGGAGCTGTTTTTT
-,TRBJ2-3,TRBV5-1,many,CASSLDFAPGADTQYF,TGCGCCAGCAGCTTGGATTTCGCGCCTGGGGCAGATACGCAGTATTTT
-,TRBJ1-2,TRBV29-1,-,CSVEVGRNYGYTF,TGCAGCGTTGAAGTGGGGAGAAACTATGGCTACACCTTC
-,TRBJ2-3,TRBV7-9,many,CASGLYTDTQYF,TGTGCCAGCGGGCTCTACACAGATACGCAGTATTTT
-,TRBJ2-1,TRBV25-1,few,CASSEWTTTNNEQFF,TGTGCCAGCAGTGAATGGACTACGACCAACAATGAGCAGTTCTTC
-,TRBJ1-2,TRBV20-1,-,CSARDRGSNYGYTF,TGCAGTGCTAGAGATCGAGGGAGTAACTATGGCTACACCTTC
-,TRBJ2-3,TRBV12-3/TRBV12-4,many,CASLKRDTQYF,TGTGCCAGCTTAAAAAGGGATACGCAGTATTTT
TRBD2,TRBJ2-1,TRBV20-1,many,CSAPTSGSYNEQFF,TGCAGTGCTCCGACTAGCGGTTCCTACAATGAGCAGTTCTTC
-,TRBJ2-7,TRBV5-1,many,CASSLTQGNRYEQYF,TGCGCCAGCAGCCTTACCCAGGGTAATCGGTACGAGCAGTACTTC
-,TRBJ1-1,TRBV10-3,-,CAIGTGAEAFF,TGTGCCATCGGTACAGGCGCTGAAGCTTTCTTT
-,TRBJ1-3,TRBV11-2,-,CASSSNLIDRPNTIYF,TGTGCCAGCAGCAGCAACCTTATCGACAGGCCGAACACCATATATTTT
-,TRBJ2-7,TRBV7-9,many,CASSARPSAPYEQYF,TGTGCCAGCAGCGCACGACCCAGCGCTCCCTACGAGCAGTACTTC
-,TRBJ2-1,TRBV7-2,many,CASSLTVNEQFF,TGTGCCAGCAGCCTGACTGTCAATGAGCAGTTCTTC
-,TRBJ1-2,TRBV5-1,few,CASSFIAGPRGVGGYTF,TGCGCCAGCAGCTTCATCGCGGGTCCACGAGGCGTCGGAGGCTACACCTTC
TRBD2,TRBJ2-1,TRBV7-6,-,CASSVAGAGEQFF,TGTGCCAGCAGTGTAGCGGGAGCTGGTGAGCAGTTCTTC
-,TRBJ2-2,TRBV30,few,CAWNVNTGELFF,TGTGCCTGGAATGTAAACACCGGGGAGCTGTTTTTT
-,TRBJ1-1,TRBV5-1,few,CASSSLGLDTEAFF,TGCGCCAGCAGCTCTTTGGGGCTGGACACTGAAGCTTTCTTT
TRBD1,TRBJ2-6,TRBV11-1,few,CASSLEPGQGVGANVLTF,TGTGCCAGCAGCTTAGAACCGGGACAGGGAGTTGGGGCCAACGTCCTGACTTTC
TRBD2,TRBJ2-1,TRBV4-1,many,CASAGGPYEQFF,TGCGCCAGTGCGGGAGGGCCGTATGAGCAGTTCTTC
TRBD1,TRBJ1-6,TRBV5-1,-,CASRREWTGTTSPLHF,TGCGCCAGCCGCCGCGAGTGGACAGGCACCACCTCACCCCTCCACTTT
-,TRBJ1-1,TRBV4-2,many,CASSQATAEAFF,TGTGCCAGCAGCCAAGCGACAGCTGAAGCTTTCTTT
-,TRBJ2-1,TRBV4-1,many,CASSQVWGGYEQFF,TGCGCCAGCAGCCAAGTATGGGGCGGCTATGAGCAGTTCTTC
-,TRBJ1-1,TRBV5-1,few,CASSLASEWRDTEAFF,TGCGCCAGCAGCTTGGCGTCAGAGTGGAGAGACACTGAAGCTTTCTTT
-,TRBJ1-2,TRBV15,-,CATSRDLTGGRLGYTF,TGTGCCACCAGCAGAGATCTAACAGGCGGACGCCTTGGCTACACCTTC
-,TRBJ2-2,TRBV12-3/TRBV12-4,many,CASSFWGTNTGELFF,TGTGCCAGCAGTTTCTGGGGGACGAACACCGGGGAGCTGTTTTTT
-,TRBJ2-7,TRBV28,-,CASSLDSALSYEQYF,TGTGCCAGCAGTTTGGACAGTGCCCTCTCCTACGAGCAGTACTTC
-,TRBJ2-3,TRBV6-5,many,CASSYSMDRSTDTQYF,TGTGCCAGCAGTTACTCGATGGATAGGAGCACAGATACGCAGTATTTT
-,TRBJ2-5,TRBV2,-,CASSTTHVQTGQETQYF,TGTGCCAGCAGTACCACCCACGTTCAAACGGGCCAAGAGACCCAGTACTTC
TRBD1,TRBJ1-4,TRBV12-3/TRBV12-4,few,CASRTGTATNEKLFF,TGTGCCAGCAGAACCGGGACAGCAACTAATGAAAAACTGTTTTTT
-,TRBJ2-7,TRBV27,-,CASRGRENYEQYF,TGTGCCAGCCGGGGCAGGGAAAACTACGAGCAGTACTTC
-,TRBJ2-1,TRBV9,few,CASSTTRVNEQFF,TGTGCCAGCAGCACCACCAGGGTAAATGAGCAGTTCTTC
-,TRBJ2-5,TRBV14,-,CASSLRDIQETQYF,TGTGCCAGCAGCCTCCGGGACATTCAAGAGACCCAGTACTTC
-,TRBJ1-2,TRBV5-6,-,CASSLQVPRWGYTF,TGTGCCAGCAGCCTACAGGTTCCGCGCTGGGGCTACACCTTC
-,TRBJ2-1,TRBV12-3/TRBV12-4,-,CAGGEERAYIYNEQFF,TGTGCCGGCGGAGAGGAGAGGGCCTATATTTACAATGAGCAGTTCTTC
TRBD2,TRBJ2-5,TRBV5-1,few,CASSLGLAGKSQETQYF,TGCGCCAGCAGCTTGGGACTAGCGGGAAAATCCCAAGAGACCCAGTACTTC
TRBD1,TRBJ2-3,TRBV5-1,-,CASRQGASTDTQYF,TGCGCCAGCAGACAGGGGGCAAGCACAGATACGCAGTATTTT
TRBD2,TRBJ2-3,TRBV4-2,-,CASSQEASGSTDTQYF,TGTGCCAGCAGCCAAGAGGCTAGCGGGAGCACAGATACGCAGTATTTT
TRBD2,TRBJ2-1,TRBV27,many,CASSSREGKQEQFF,TGTGCCAGCAGTTCCCGGGAGGGAAAACAGGAGCAGTTCTTC
-,TRBJ2-1,TRBV29-1,many,CSSVKAIASLYNEQFF,TGCAGCTCGGTTAAGGCCATAGCCTCACTCTACAATGAGCAGTTCTTC
-,TRBJ1-1,TRBV12-3/TRBV12-4,many,CASGQFGPNTEAFF,TGTGCCAGCGGTCAGTTCGGTCCGAACACTGAAGCTTTCTTT
-,TRBJ1-1,TRBV7-6,few,CASSLSPGGGGMNTEAFF,TGTGCCAGCAGCTTATCCCCCGGAGGAGGTGGGATGAACACTGAAGCTTTCTTT
-,TRBJ1-1,TRBV7-9,-,CASVRGWPAEAFF,TGTGCCAGCGTCCGGGGTTGGCCAGCTGAAGCTTTCTTT